Given below is one T cell receptor beta chain in context. The CDR3 is made up of 15 amino acids. V lost 2 bases to trimming and J lost 1 base; unmatched junction nucleotides: 1. Germline CDR1 reads SGDLS; CDR2 reads YYNGEE. This specimen comes from a study of cytomegalovirus exposure and HLA in healthy donors. The primer mix had 60 Vbeta and 13 Jbeta primers. Produced via immunoSEQ multiplex PCR; TCRdb's table is partial and in-frame only. Here the sample spans under 200,000 clones, roughly 79% being singletons. The sample consisted of PBMCs. This clonotype was obtained from a man aged 25 to 40 in good health and CMV-seronegative. The chain links TRBV9 to TRBJ2-1; 9 bases line up with TRBD2. In nucleotides, the CDR3 is TGTGCCAGCAGCGTGCGGGAGGGATCCTACAATGAGCAGTTCTTC. As protein: CASSVREGSYNEQFF.